This TCR beta chain came from a study of graft-versus-host responses after intestinal transplantation. Study information: Isolated intestinal, liver-intestinal, or multivisceral transplants were what recipients had. Induction with anti-thymocyte globulin, then tacrolimus and steroids for around three years, was given to all recipients. Study-level findings and limits: An association linked early post-transplant HvG declines with peak circulating GvH clone levels. GvH clones turned up in recipient marrow; some had shown up first in ileum or blood.

This CDR3 contains 16 residues. V lost 6 bases, J lost 2 bases, and 20 bases lay in between. CDR1 is MNHEY, CDR2 SMNVEV, per germline (reference sequence). The count of this clone is one. Its target is unknown. Sequenced by immunoSEQ multiplex PCR; TCRdb stores in-frame clones only, minus some. Here the sample spans roughly 29,000 clones, around 94% being singletons. The rearrangement joins TRBV27 to TRBJ2-7; D possibly corresponds to TRBD2 (6 bases). This receptor was obtained from a human patient who received an intestinal transplant, so some T cells may come from the graft donor. The sequencing here drew on PBMCs, taken about 70 days after intestinal transplant. The CDR3 loop reads CASSRSPGLGPYEQYF. CDR3 coding DNA: TGTGCCAGCAGCAGGAGCCCGGGACTGGGTCCCTACGAGCAGTACTTC.